A selection of T cell receptor beta chains follows, all from one sample in a study of blood T cell repertoires in COVID-19. Method: immunoSEQ multiplex PCR; TCRdb's copy keeps in-frame clones and lacks some. The data show hundreds of thousands of clones, 83% seen once. What was sequenced was peripheral blood. These receptors were obtained from a woman aged 25-40 years with COVID-19, enrolled during active disease. Each CDR3 is given with its conserved first and last residue.

TRBJ2-5,TRBV7-2,CASSLVWVAGDQETQYF
TRBJ2-7,TRBV6-2/TRBV6-3,CASSYGREREQYF
TRBJ2-5,TRBV4-1,CASSPASPGLSMVTQYF
TRBJ1-2,TRBV5-5,CASSLSLQPLLDYGYTF
TRBJ2-7,TRBV5-4,CASSLAGESSYEQYF
TRBJ2-7,TRBV11-2,CASSLAHTRLAYEQYF
TRBJ1-2,TRBV6-5,CASSYSTGGDGYTF
TRBJ1-1,TRBV11-2,CASSPRTGPDTEAFF
TRBJ2-5,TRBV10-1,CASRGQNETQYF
TRBJ2-7,TRBV7-9,CASSFSAGGSTYEQYF
TRBJ2-1,TRBV6-5,CASRTSGSNEQFF
TRBJ2-5,TRBV9,CASSSSGAPQETQYF
TRBJ1-2,TRBV11-2,CASSRGQGRGGYTF
TRBJ2-5,TRBV6-5,CASGTSGQQETQYF
TRBJ2-7,TRBV5-8,CASSLRGQLAGRTNYEQYF
TRBJ1-5,TRBV27,CASRTARGLSNQPQHF
TRBJ2-7,TRBV11-2,CASSPWPGLAGVDDEQYF